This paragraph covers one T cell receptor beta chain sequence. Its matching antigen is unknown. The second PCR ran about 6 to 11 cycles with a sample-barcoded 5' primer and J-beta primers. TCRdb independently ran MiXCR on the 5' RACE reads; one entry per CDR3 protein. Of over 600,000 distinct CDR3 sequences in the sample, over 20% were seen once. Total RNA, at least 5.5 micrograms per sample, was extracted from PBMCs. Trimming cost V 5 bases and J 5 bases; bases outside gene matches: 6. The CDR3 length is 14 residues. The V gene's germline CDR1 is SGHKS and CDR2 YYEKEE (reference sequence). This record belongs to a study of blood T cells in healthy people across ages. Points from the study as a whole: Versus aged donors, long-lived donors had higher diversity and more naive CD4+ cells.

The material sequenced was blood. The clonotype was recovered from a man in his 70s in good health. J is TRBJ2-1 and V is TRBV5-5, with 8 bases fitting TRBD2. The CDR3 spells CASRPTSAHNEQFF. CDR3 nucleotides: TGTGCCAGCAGACCGACTAGCGCCCACAATGAGCAGTTCTTC.